These T cell receptor beta chains were read from a single sample in a study of T cell therapy after organ transplantation. Method: immunoSEQ multiplex PCR; TCRdb's copy keeps in-frame clones and lacks some. In the table there are 44,000 or so clones, about 94% of which are singletons. No antigens are known for them. Source: CD8+ T cells from blood, taken before autologous CMV-specific T cell therapy. All receptors come from a human patient who had received a solid organ transplant and had CMV disease. Both conserved end residues are part of each CDR3. A D gene is named only where the DNA matches it firmly. Only some rows state a clone size, as once, few, many or a class for expanded clones.

v_call	j_call	d_call	clone_size	cdr3_aa	cdr3_nt
TRBV15	TRBJ1-4	TRBD1	-	CATSRTRDREIYEKLFF	TGTGCCACCAGCAGGACCCGGGACAGGGAAATATATGAAAAACTGTTTTTT
TRBV13	TRBJ2-6	-	once	CASSSRESGANVLTF	TGTGCCAGCAGCTCCAGGGAATCTGGGGCCAACGTCCTGACTTTC
TRBV27	TRBJ1-5	-	-	CASSSPSGRGSNQPQHF	TGTGCCAGCAGTTCCCCCTCGGGCAGGGGTAGCAATCAGCCCCAGCATTTT
TRBV7-6	TRBJ2-2	-	-	CASSSFSRDGTNTGELFF	TGTGCCAGCAGCTCCTTCTCTCGGGACGGTACGAACACCGGGGAGCTGTTTTTT
TRBV6-1	TRBJ1-3	-	-	CASSEGKGYTIYF	TGTGCCAGCAGTGAAGGGAAAGGATACACCATATATTTT
TRBV19	TRBJ2-1	-	-	CASSMMTGEQFF	TGTGCCAGTAGTATGATGACGGGTGAGCAGTTCTTC
TRBV9	TRBJ2-3	-	-	CASSVGAGWAHVRTDTQYF	TGTGCCAGCAGCGTAGGAGCCGGGTGGGCGCACGTACGCACAGATACGCAGTATTTT
TRBV5-6	TRBJ2-7	-	few	CASSLVRGGYEQYF	TGTGCCAGCAGCTTGGTGAGGGGGGGCTACGAGCAGTACTTC
TRBV4-1	TRBJ1-1	-	once	CASSARGQITEAFF	TGCGCCAGCAGCGCCCGAGGGCAGATTACTGAAGCTTTCTTT
TRBV30	TRBJ2-7	-	once	CAWSGGVGYEQYF	TGTGCCTGGAGTGGAGGGGTGGGATACGAGCAGTACTTC
TRBV6-5	TRBJ1-3	TRBD1	-	CASSLGQGDGNTIYF	TGTGCCAGCAGTCTCGGACAGGGGGACGGAAACACCATATATTTT
TRBV5-4	TRBJ1-1	-	-	CASSSMLSTGLGAFF	TGTGCCAGCAGCTCAATGCTTTCGACAGGTCTCGGCGCTTTCTTT
TRBV7-9	TRBJ2-3	-	-	CASSPGWGTDTQYF	TGTGCCAGCAGCCCCGGTTGGGGCACAGATACGCAGTATTTT